A selection of T cell receptor beta chains follows, all from one sample in a study of blood T cell dynamics during melanoma immunotherapy. Generated by immunoSEQ multiplex PCR, the TCRdb table keeps only in-frame clones and is missing some. Of 8,000 to 13,000 clones detected, 86% appear once; the ten largest clones hold 9.8%. Sequencing used blood, obtained from a patient treated with checkpoint blockade. The receptors originated from a human donor with melanoma. The CDR3 runs from the conserved cysteine through the conserved F or W. A D gene is named only where the DNA matches it firmly. The size entry is marked missing in some rows and otherwise reads once, few, many or a size class.

>.|TRBJ1-1|TRBV14|.
TGTGCCAGCAGCCCCTCTAACCACCAAAGGAGCGCTGAAGCTTTCTTT
CASSPSNHQRSAEAFF
>.|TRBJ1-1|TRBV28|.
TGTGCCAGCGGGGGGTTGGGTGCTTTCTTT
CASGGLGAFF
>TRBD1|TRBJ1-1|TRBV7-9|.
TGTGCCAGCAGCCCGGACCGACAGGGGTCTAACACTGAAGCTTTCTTT
CASSPDRQGSNTEAFF
>TRBD2|TRBJ2-5|TRBV7-9|.
TGTGCCAGCAGCTTAGTACCGGGGGGTCAAGAGACCCAGTACTTC
CASSLVPGGQETQYF
>.|TRBJ2-7|TRBV6-1|.
TGTGCCAGCAGTGAACCGGACAGCGCCTACGAGCAGTACTTC
CASSEPDSAYEQYF
>TRBD1|TRBJ2-7|TRBV6-1|once
TGTGCCAGCAGGCCGGACAGGGGGCCTTCCTACGAGCAGTACTTC
CASRPDRGPSYEQYF
>.|TRBJ2-7|TRBV10-3|.
TGTGCCATCAGCCGCACATCCGAGCAGTACTTC
CAISRTSEQYF
>TRBD2|TRBJ2-1|TRBV4-2|once
TGTGCCAGCAGCCAAGCACCGGGACTAGCGGGGGACAATGAGCAGTTCTTC
CASSQAPGLAGDNEQFF
>TRBD2|TRBJ2-7|TRBV2|.
TGTGCCAGCAGTGAAGACGGGGGGAGCCCTTCCTACGAGCAGTACTTC
CASSEDGGSPSYEQYF
>.|TRBJ2-1|TRBV5-1|.
TGCGCCAGCAGCTTGGTGTCCAGCCTAGTCTACAATGAGCAGTTCTTC
CASSLVSSLVYNEQFF
>.|TRBJ2-5|TRBV10-2|.
TGCGCCAGCAGTGACTCCCGGGACCCGCAGGAGACCCAGTACTTC
CASSDSRDPQETQYF
>TRBD2|TRBJ2-2|TRBV4-2|.
TGTGCCAGCAGCCAAGATTGGGCTAGCGGAGGGAACACCGGGGAGCTGTTTTTT
CASSQDWASGGNTGELFF
>.|TRBJ1-1|TRBV7-2|few
TGTGCCAGCAGCTGGACAGATTACACTGAAGCTTTCTTT
CASSWTDYTEAFF
>.|TRBJ1-1|TRBV29-1|.
TGCAGCGCGACCAGGGATAAGAACACTGAAGCTTTCTTT
CSATRDKNTEAFF
>.|TRBJ2-7|TRBV19|.
TGTGCCAGTAGTATGGGGCCCTACGAGCAGTACTTC
CASSMGPYEQYF
>TRBD2|TRBJ2-1|TRBV7-3|once
TGTGCCAGCAGCTCCGGGACTAGCGGTTACAATGAGCAGTTCTTC
CASSSGTSGYNEQFF
>TRBD1|TRBJ2-3|TRBV7-8|once
TGTGCCAGCATACTAACCCTACCGGACAGGGAGACAGATACGCAGTATTTT
CASILTLPDRETDTQYF